The present entry profiles one TCR beta chain with its context. The antigen remains undetermined. This entry comes from a study of cytomegalovirus exposure and HLA in healthy donors. Findings and caveats of the study: Some public TCRs appeared in many individuals, while most sequences were rare. Investigators reported approximately 170 TCR beta chains as tied to cytomegalovirus.

Profiling relied on immunoSEQ multiplex PCR, and the TCRdb table lists in-frame clones only, not all of them. Of about 220,000 clones listed, over 80% are singletons. The CDR3 runs to 13 residues. With V trimmed by 5 bases and J by 10 bases, 6 bases remained unmatched. Germline CDR1 and CDR2: PRHDT and FYEKMQ (reference sequence). The sequence came from a woman younger than 30 in good health and CMV-seronegative. What was sequenced was PBMCs. This rearrangement joins TRBV13 to TRBJ2-1; 9 bases are a match to TRBD2. CDR3 DNA sequence: TGTGCCAGCAGCCCCGGACTAGCGCCCGAGCAGTTCTTC. Amino acids: CASSPGLAPEQFF.